This T cell receptor (beta chain) was identified in a study of cytomegalovirus exposure and HLA in healthy donors. The CDR3 is 17 residues long. V was pared by 0 bases and J by 2 bases, with 13 bases between. CDR1 SGHTA and CDR2 FQGNSA come from the germline V gene. Broader study findings: Later analysis identified 17,000 or so TCR beta sequences associated with HLA alleles, using a false discovery rate threshold of 0.05.

This clone was counted a few times. Its antigen remains unidentified. Vbeta (60) and Jbeta (13) primers were used in the PCR. Per the study methods: The count from a later analysis was some 80 million unique TCR beta chains, some 12 million of them shared. Generated by immunoSEQ multiplex PCR, the TCRdb table keeps only in-frame clones and is missing some. D and trimming were read from the DNA, whereas the V and J calls and clone size are those reported in that table. The table lists around 200,000 clones, roughly 80% of them singletons, with about 3.4% in the top ten. Source material: PBMCs. The TCR sequence derives from a female donor in good health and CMV-seronegative. V usage is TRBV7-2 and J usage is TRBJ2-2; D ambiguous. The CDR3 reads CASSLALQTYNTGELFF. The CDR3 nucleotides read TGTGCCAGCAGCTTAGCGCTTCAGACTTATAACACCGGGGAGCTGTTTTTT.